Shown below are 21 T cell receptor beta chains from a single sample sequenced in a study of cytomegalovirus exposure and HLA in healthy donors. Primers for the PCR totalled 60 Vbeta and 13 Jbeta. TCRdb's table, derived via immunoSEQ multiplex PCR, lists solely in-frame clones and lacks some. The sample carries some 110,000 clones, approximately 78% recorded once. The sequenced sample consisted of PBMCs. These TCRs come from a man in his thirties or forties in good health and CMV-seropositive.

The chain has TRBV5-8 and TRBJ1-2; no definite D call. Germline loops: CDR1 SGHTS, CDR2 YDEGEE. V was trimmed by 1 base and J by 4 bases, leaving 11 bases between them. This CDR3 comprises 14 residues. Here the CDR3 reads CASSLSEGLYGYTF. Written as DNA, the CDR3 is TGTGCCAGCAGCTTGTCCGAAGGACTCTATGGCTACACCTTC.

V is TRBV7-6 and J is TRBJ2-7; perhaps TRBD1 as D (6 bases). Germline CDR1 SGHVS, CDR2 FNYEAQ. V dropped 4 bases and J dropped 1 base, with 8 bases sitting between them. This CDR3 is built from 13 residues. The DNA for the CDR3 is TGTGCCAGCAGCTATACAGGGTCCTACGAGCAGTACGTC. This encodes CASSYTGSYEQYV.

This chain connects TRBV6-5 to TRBJ1-6, with a tentative D call TRBD1 (6 bases). V was pared by 5 bases and J by 5 bases, with 7 bases between. The CDR3 contains 13 residues. Germline CDR1 and CDR2: MNHEY and SVGAGI. The CDR3 sequence: CASSRTDNSPLHF. CDR3 nucleotide sequence: TGTGCCAGCAGTCGGACAGATAATTCACCCCTCCACTTT.

The gene calls are TRBV6-1 and TRBJ1-1; 10 bases match TRBD1. The CDR3 has 15 amino acids. Germline lookup yields CDR1 MNHNS and CDR2 SASEGT. Trimming removed 3 bases from V and 1 base from J; junction bases left unmatched: 2. CDR3 bases: TGTGCCAGCAGTGAGACAGGGGGCAGGAACACTGAAGCTTTCTTT. Its translation is CASSETGGRNTEAFF.

This chain connects TRBV5-1 to TRBJ2-1; the D is unclear. Germline V CDR1 and CDR2: SGHRS, YFSETQ. The CDR3 is made up of 13 amino acids. V was cut by 1 base and J by 5 bases, with 7 bases left in between. The CDR3 DNA sequence: TGCGCCAGCAGCTTGCGCAACAACAATGAGCAGTTCTTC. This sequence encodes CASSLRNNNEQFF.

The gene calls are TRBV15 and TRBJ1-3; the D is unclear. The germline V and J ends were trimmed by 3 bases and 4 bases, with 10 bases remaining between them. The CDR3 length is 14 residues. Germline V CDR1 and CDR2: LNHNV, YYDKDF (reference sequence). CDR3 DNA sequence: TGTGCCACCAGCAGGACCTCGGGAGGAAACACCATATATTTT. Protein: CATSRTSGGNTIYF.

CDR3 residues: CASSLGGRDYGYTF. DNA of the CDR3: TGTGCCAGCAGTTTGGGGGGAAGGGACTATGGCTACACCTTC. The rearrangement joins TRBV6-6 to TRBJ1-2, with D maybe TRBD1 (5 bases). Trimming removed 4 bases at V and 3 bases at J, with 12 bases between. The CDR3 is made up of 14 amino acids. CDR1 and CDR2 from the germline V gene are MNHNY and SVGAGI (reference sequence).

V is TRBV6-5 and J is TRBJ1-2; weak D call: TRBD1 (6 bases). The CDR3 sequence is 12 residues long. The germline V and J ends were trimmed by 6 bases and 4 bases, with 9 bases remaining between them. Germline values: CDR1 MNHEY, CDR2 SVGAGI. The DNA of the CDR3 is TGTGCCAGCAGGGGGGACACCTATGGCTACACCTTC. It yields the protein CASRGDTYGYTF.

This clone was observed once. CDR3 in DNA: TGCGCCAGTCTAGCGGGCTCCGCGAACACCGGGGAGCTGTTTTTT. Amino acids: CASLAGSANTGELFF. This chain links TRBV5-1 with TRBJ2-2; TRBD2 matches at 8 bases. This CDR3 is built from 15 residues. Germline trimming cut 8 bases from V and 0 bases from J; bases unmatched to any gene: 6. Germline-derived CDR1 and CDR2 are SGHRS and YFSETQ.

The V call is TRBV9, the J call TRBJ2-3; TRBD2 agrees at 8 bases. CDR1 and CDR2 from the germline V gene are SGDLS and YYNGEE. The CDR3 has 16 residues. With V trimmed by 4 bases and J by 1 base, 8 bases remained unmatched. The CDR3 protein is CASSLTPGLGTDTQYF. CDR3 DNA: TGTGCCAGCAGCTTAACTCCGGGACTAGGCACAGATACGCAGTATTTT.

This clone was detected once. V and J are TRBV6-1 and TRBJ2-5; TRBD2 might be the D (7 bases). Trimming took off 4 bases at V and 5 bases at J, with 26 bases between the two ends. The CDR3 loop spans 18 amino acids. Per germline, CDR1 MNHNS and CDR2 SASEGT. The CDR3 coding sequence is TGTGCCAGCAGTGGAATCCTTTTGGGGGGGGAGGGGGATGAGACCCAGTACTTC. Protein: CASSGILLGGEGDETQYF.

The chain combines TRBV5-1 with TRBJ2-2, with D uncertain. There are 15 residues in the CDR3. Trimming removed 1 base at V and 0 bases at J, with 7 bases between. Germline assignment: CDR1 SGHRS and CDR2 YFSETQ. The CDR3 nucleotides read TGCGCCAGCAGCTTGTCTGCGGCGAACACCGGGGAGCTGTTTTTT. This codes for CASSLSAANTGELFF.

V gene TRBV28 combines with J gene TRBJ1-5, with D possibly matching TRBD1 (6 bases). CDR1 is MDHEN, CDR2 SYDVKM, per germline. The CDR3 contains 18 residues. V lost 3 bases, J lost 4 bases, and 22 bases lay in between. Here the CDR3 reads CASSFPKLKRGRNQPQHF. As DNA, the CDR3 is TGTGCCAGCAGTTTTCCAAAATTAAAGCGGGGGCGAAATCAGCCCCAGCATTTT.

The chain combines TRBV5-5 with TRBJ1-4; D remains ambiguous. Trimming left V 4 bases short and J 8 bases short, with 12 bases between. The CDR3 extends over 13 amino acids. Germline V lookup: CDR1 SGHKS, CDR2 YYEKEE (reference sequence). This chain's CDR3 is CASSKYMGEKLFF. Written as DNA, the CDR3 is TGTGCCAGCAGCAAGTACATGGGCGAAAAACTGTTTTTT.

The chain joins TRBV21-1 to TRBJ2-1; TRBD2 was called by the table and not checked on the DNA. TRBV21-1 counts as a pseudogene. This CDR3 is 13 amino acids long. The CDR3 DNA reads TGTGCCAGCAGCTTAAAGCGGGACAATGAGCAGTTCTTC. Protein product: CASSLKRDNEQFF.

The CDR3, as DNA: TGTGCCAGCAGTTACTCTCTCAAGGACGGGGAGCAGTACGTC. Its protein is CASSYSLKDGEQYV. The chain links TRBV6-5 to TRBJ2-7; D remains unclear. The CDR3 contains 14 residues. Looked up from germline, CDR1 is MNHEY and CDR2 is SVGAGI. V was pared by 0 bases and J by 7 bases, with 13 bases between.

The chain employs TRBV4-2 and TRBJ2-3; D gene unclear. Trimming stripped 2 bases from V and 0 bases from J, with 9 bases between. CDR1 LGHNA and CDR2 YNFKEQ come from the germline V gene. The CDR3 has 15 amino acids. Here the CDR3 DNA reads TGTGCCAGCAGCCAAAGCTCCTCTAGCACAGATACGCAGTATTTT. This sequence encodes CASSQSSSSTDTQYF.

The chain's CDR3 is CASSVDPSGNTIYF. The CDR3 region has the DNA TGTGCCAGCAGCGTAGATCCGTCTGGAAACACCATATATTTT. This chain links TRBV9 with TRBJ1-3; D call uncertain. Looked up from germline, CDR1 is SGDLS and CDR2 is YYNGEE. This CDR3 contains 14 residues. V lost 0 bases and J lost 1, with 5 bases in between.

The CDR3 region has the DNA TGTGCCAGCAGCGTGACTAGCGGATACAATGAGCAGTTCTTC. Residues: CASSVTSGYNEQFF. V and J are TRBV5-6 and TRBJ2-1; 9 bases line up with TRBD2. With 4 bases clipped from V and 4 bases from J, the junction kept 3 bases outside the gene matches. Germline V gene data show CDR1 as SGHDT and CDR2 as YYEEEE. This CDR3 spans 14 amino acids.

This chain joins TRBV7-2 and TRBJ1-2, with a weak D call TRBD1 (6 bases). From germline, CDR1 is SGHTA and CDR2 FQGNSA. The CDR3 runs 14 residues. Trimming shortened V by 6 bases and J by 4 bases, and 15 bases separated the two germline ends. CDR3 sequence reads: CASSWIQGPYGYTF. CDR3 sequence (DNA): TGTGCCAGCAGTTGGATACAGGGCCCCTATGGCTACACCTTC.

The chain employs TRBV6-1 and TRBJ2-1; 9 bases align to TRBD2. Germline V lookup: CDR1 MNHNS, CDR2 SASEGT. The trim removed 3 bases at V and 7 bases at J, leaving 4 bases unmatched. The CDR3 runs to 14 residues. The DNA of the CDR3 is TGTGCCAGCAGTGAGACTAGCGGTAGAAATGAGCAGTTCTTC. Translated: CASSETSGRNEQFF.